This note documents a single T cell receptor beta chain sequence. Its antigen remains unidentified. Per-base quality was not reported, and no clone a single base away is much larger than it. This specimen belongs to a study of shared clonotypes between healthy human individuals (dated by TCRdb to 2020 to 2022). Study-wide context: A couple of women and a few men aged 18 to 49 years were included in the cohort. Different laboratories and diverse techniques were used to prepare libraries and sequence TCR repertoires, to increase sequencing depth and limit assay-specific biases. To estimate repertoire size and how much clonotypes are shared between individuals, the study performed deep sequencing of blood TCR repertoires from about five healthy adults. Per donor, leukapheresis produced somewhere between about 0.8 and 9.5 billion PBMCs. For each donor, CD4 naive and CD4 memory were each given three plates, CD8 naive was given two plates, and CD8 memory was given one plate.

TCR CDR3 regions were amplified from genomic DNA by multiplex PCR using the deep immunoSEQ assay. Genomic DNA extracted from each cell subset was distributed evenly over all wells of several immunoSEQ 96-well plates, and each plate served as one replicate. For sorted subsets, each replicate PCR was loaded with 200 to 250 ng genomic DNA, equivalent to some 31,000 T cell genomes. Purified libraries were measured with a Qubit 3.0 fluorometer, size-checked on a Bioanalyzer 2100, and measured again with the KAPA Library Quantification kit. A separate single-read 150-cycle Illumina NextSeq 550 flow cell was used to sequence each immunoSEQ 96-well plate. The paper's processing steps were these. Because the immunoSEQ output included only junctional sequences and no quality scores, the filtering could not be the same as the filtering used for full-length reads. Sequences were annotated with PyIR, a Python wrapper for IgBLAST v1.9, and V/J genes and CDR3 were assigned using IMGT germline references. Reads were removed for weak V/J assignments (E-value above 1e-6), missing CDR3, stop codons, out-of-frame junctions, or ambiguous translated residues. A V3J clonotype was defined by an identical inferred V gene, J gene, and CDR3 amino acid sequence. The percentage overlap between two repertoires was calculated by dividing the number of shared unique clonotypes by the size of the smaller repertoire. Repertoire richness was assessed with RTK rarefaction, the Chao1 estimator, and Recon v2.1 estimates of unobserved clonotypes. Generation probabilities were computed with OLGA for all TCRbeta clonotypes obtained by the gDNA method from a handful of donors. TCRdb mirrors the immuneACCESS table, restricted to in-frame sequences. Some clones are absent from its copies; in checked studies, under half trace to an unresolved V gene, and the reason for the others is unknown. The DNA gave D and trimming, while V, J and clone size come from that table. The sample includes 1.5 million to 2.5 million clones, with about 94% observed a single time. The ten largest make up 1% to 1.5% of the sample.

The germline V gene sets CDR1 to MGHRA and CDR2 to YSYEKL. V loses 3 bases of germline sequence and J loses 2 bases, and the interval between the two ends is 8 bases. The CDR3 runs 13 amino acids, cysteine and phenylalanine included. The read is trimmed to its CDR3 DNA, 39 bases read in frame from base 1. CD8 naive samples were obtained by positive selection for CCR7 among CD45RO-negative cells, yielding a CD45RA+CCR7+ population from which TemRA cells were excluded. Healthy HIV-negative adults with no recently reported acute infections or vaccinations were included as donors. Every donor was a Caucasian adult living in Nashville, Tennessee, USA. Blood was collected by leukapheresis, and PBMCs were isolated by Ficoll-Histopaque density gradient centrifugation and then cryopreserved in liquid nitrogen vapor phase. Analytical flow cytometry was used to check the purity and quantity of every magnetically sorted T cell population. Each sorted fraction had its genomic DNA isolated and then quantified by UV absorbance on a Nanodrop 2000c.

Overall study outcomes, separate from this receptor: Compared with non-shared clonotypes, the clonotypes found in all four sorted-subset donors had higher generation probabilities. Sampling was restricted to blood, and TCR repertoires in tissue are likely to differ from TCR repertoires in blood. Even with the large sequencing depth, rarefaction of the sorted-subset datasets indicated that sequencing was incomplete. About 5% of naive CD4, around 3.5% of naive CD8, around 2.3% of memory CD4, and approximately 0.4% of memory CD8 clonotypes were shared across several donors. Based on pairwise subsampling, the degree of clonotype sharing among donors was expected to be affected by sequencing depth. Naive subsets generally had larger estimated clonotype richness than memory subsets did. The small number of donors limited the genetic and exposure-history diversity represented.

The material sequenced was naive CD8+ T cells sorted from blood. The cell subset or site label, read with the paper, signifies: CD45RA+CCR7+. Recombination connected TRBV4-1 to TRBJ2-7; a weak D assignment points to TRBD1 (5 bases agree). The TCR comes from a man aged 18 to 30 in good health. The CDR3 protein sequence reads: CASSHGHAYEQYF. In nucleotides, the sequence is TGCGCCAGCAGCCACGGACATGCCTACGAGCAGTACTTC.